This TCR beta chain is from a study of OX40 agonist ivuxolimab in advanced cancers. Study-wide context: An agonistic anti-OX40 (CD134) antibody, ivuxolimab, was used to treat the patients. Intravenous ivuxolimab at 0.01 to 10 mg/kg was given to patients every 2 weeks.

The length of the CDR3 is 19 residues. The table came from immunoSEQ multiplex PCR; TCRdb's copy has only in-frame clones and leaves some out. The sample consists of more than 9,500 clones, around 76% of them appearing once. This clone has just a few counts. Its matching antigen is unknown. Regarding the study as a whole: Among patients with partial responses at 0.1-3.0 mg/kg, clonal expansion was among the lowest. Clonal expansion from baseline to week 6 occurred in both CD4+ and CD8+ T cells.

The sample was CD4+ or CD8+ T cells sorted from blood, taken in a trial of the OX40 agonist ivuxolimab. This clonotype was obtained from an adult with an advanced solid tumor such as melanoma, head and neck, liver or kidney cancer. The chain joins TRBV12-1 to TRBJ2-5; the table assigns TRBD1, which was not confirmed against the DNA. TRBV12-1 is shown as a pseudogene. CDR3 nucleotides: TGTGCCAGCAGCCACCTAGACAGGGGCCCATGGGGGGTTAAAGAGACCCAGTACTTC. It codes for CASSHLDRGPWGVKETQYF.